Reported below is one TCR beta chain. The target antigen is unknown. Germline V gives CDR1 KGHSH, CDR2 LQKENI. V lost 3 bases to trimming and J lost 5 bases, with 11 bases between them. This CDR3 is built from 13 residues. This table comes from immunoSEQ multiplex PCR, and its TCRdb copy is limited to in-frame clones, with some not included. The repertoire includes approximately 70,000 clones, roughly 85% of them detected once, and over 20% sits in the top ten. The sample originates from a study of T cell responses to AZD1222 COVID-19 vaccine. On the study more broadly: Researchers grouped second doses given at about 4 or about 12 weeks into one pool.

Study-wide points: After the peak T cell response, and only then, were repertoires sampled.

This TCR came from an adult in good health. This sequence joins TRBV18 and TRBJ2-7, with D unclear. The sequenced sample was peripheral blood, obtained on day 0 of AZD1222 vaccination. This chain's CDR3 is CASSPLGYNEQYF. The CDR3, as DNA: TGTGCCAGCTCACCGTTAGGTTACAACGAGCAGTACTTC.